This T cell receptor beta chain was sequenced for a study of blood T cell repertoires in COVID-19. Across the whole study: Both acute and convalescent COVID-19 samples were obtained from the United States, Italy and Spain.

The age range of participants was 18 to 89 years, with residence in around 22 US areas. Germline loops: CDR1 MNHEY, CDR2 SVGAGI. Trimming removed 10 bases at V and 0 bases at J, with 10 bases between. The CDR3 has 13 amino acids. Repertoires were generated with immunoSEQ multiplex PCR, while TCRdb's copy carries only in-frame clones and drops some. The top ten clones hold 0.85% to 1.3% of a sample with under 400,000 clones, about nine tenths of them seen once. The sequencing input was PBMCs or T cells enriched from blood (not recorded which). The chain uses TRBV6-5 and TRBJ1-3; TRBD1 is a possible D gene (6 bases). This sequence originates from a woman in her thirties who had been exposed to COVID-19. CDR3 protein: CATYRVSGNTIYF. Written as DNA, the CDR3 is TGTGCCACGTACAGGGTCTCTGGAAACACCATATATTTT.